This TCR beta chain comes out of a study of blood T cell repertoires in COVID-19. The overall study: Samples of COVID-19 (acute and convalescent) were obtained from the United States, Italy and Spain. PBMCs, B-cell-depleted T cells, or T cells were the source of the cDNA or gDNA that made up the material.

Germline V CDR1 and CDR2: SQVTM, ANQGSEA. CDR3 length equals 12 residues. Trimming left V 6 bases short and J 7 bases short, with 15 bases between. In the authors' workflow: Amplification of reference gene primers provided the estimated nucleated cell counts. TCRdb's table, derived via immunoSEQ multiplex PCR, lists solely in-frame clones and lacks some. V and J calls plus clone size are reproduced from that table; the DNA served to infer D and trimming. The sample consists of approximately 81,000 clones, around 89% of them appearing once. Input material: peripheral blood. The TCR comes from an older man with active or convalescent COVID-19. This chain joins TRBV29-1 and TRBJ2-5; perhaps TRBD1 as D (6 bases). In nucleotides, the CDR3 is TGCAGCGTGCAACAGGGTGGGGTGACCCAGTACTTC. This gives the protein CSVQQGGVTQYF. Filled out from reference TRBV29-1 and TRBJ2-5, the complete variable domain reads SAVISQKPSRDICQRGTSLTIQCQVDSQVTMMFWYRQQPGQSLTLIATANQGSEATYESGFVIDKFPISRPNLTFSTLTVSNMSPEDSSIYLCSVQQGGVTQYFGPGTRLLVL.